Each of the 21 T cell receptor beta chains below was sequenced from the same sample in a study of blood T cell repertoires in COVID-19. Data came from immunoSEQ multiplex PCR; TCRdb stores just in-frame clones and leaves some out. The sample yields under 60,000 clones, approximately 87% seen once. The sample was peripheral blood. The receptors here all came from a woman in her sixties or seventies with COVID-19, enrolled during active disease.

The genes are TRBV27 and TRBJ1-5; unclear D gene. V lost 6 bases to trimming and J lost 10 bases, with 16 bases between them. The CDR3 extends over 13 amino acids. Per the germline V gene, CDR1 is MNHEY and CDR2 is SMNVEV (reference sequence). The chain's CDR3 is CASSERRGGPQHF. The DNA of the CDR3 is TGTGCCAGCAGCGAACGAAGAGGTGGCCCCCAGCATTTT.

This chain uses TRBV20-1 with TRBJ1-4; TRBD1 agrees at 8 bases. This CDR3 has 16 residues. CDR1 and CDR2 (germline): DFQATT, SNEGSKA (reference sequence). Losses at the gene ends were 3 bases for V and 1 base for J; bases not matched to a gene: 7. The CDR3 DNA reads TGCAGTGCTAGTTGGGCAGGGGGCTTAACTAATGAAAAACTGTTTTTT. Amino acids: CSASWAGGLTNEKLFF.

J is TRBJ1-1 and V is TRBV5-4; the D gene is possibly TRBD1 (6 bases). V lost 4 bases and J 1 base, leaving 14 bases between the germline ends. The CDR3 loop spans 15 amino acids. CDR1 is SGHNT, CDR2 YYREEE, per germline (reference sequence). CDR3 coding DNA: TGTGCCAGCAGCCCGTTGCGGGGGCCGAACACTGAAGCTTTCTTT. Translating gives CASSPLRGPNTEAFF.

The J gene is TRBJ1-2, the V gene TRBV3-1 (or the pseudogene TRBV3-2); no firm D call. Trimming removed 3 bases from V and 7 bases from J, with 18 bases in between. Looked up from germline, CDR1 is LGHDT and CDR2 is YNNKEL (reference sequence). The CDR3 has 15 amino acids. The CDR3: CASSQKAGVGFGYTF. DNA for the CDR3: TGTGCCAGCAGCCAGAAGGCCGGGGTAGGGTTTGGCTACACCTTC.

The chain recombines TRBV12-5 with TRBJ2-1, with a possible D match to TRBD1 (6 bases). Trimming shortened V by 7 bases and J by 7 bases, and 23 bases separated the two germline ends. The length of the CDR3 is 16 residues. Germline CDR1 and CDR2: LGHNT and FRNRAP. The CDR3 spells CASVGSRGNTGNEQFF. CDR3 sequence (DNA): TGTGCTAGTGTTGGTAGCAGGGGAAACACCGGGAATGAGCAGTTCTTC.

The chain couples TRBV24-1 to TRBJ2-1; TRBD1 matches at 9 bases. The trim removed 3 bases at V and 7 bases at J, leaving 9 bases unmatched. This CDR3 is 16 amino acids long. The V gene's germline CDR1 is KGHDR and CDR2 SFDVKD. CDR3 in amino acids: CATSDPGQGRENEQFF. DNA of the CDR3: TGTGCCACCAGTGATCCTGGACAGGGGAGGGAAAATGAGCAGTTCTTC.

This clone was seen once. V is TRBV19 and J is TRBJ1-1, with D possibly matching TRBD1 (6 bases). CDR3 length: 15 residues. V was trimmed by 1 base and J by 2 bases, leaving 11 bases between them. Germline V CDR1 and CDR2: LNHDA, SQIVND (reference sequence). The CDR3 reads CASSIGGGRNTEAFF. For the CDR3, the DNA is TGTGCCAGTAGTATAGGCGGGGGGCGAAACACTGAAGCTTTCTTT.

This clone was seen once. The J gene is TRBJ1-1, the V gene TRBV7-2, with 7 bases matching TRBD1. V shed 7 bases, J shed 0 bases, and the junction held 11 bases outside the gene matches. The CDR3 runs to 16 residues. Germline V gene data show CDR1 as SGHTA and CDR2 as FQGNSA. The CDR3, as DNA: TGTGCCAGCACCCAAAGCGGGGGACAGATGAACACTGAAGCTTTCTTT. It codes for CASTQSGGQMNTEAFF.

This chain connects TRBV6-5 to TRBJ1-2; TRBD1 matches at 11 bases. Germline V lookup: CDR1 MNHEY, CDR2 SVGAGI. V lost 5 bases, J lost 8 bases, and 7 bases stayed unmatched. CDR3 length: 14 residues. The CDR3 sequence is CASSQGQGEGGYTF. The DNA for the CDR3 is TGTGCCAGCAGTCAGGGACAGGGGGAAGGCGGCTACACCTTC.

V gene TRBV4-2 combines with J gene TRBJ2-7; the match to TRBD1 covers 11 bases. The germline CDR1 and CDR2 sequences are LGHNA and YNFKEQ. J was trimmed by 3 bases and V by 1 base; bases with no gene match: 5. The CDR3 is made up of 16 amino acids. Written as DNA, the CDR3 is TGTGCCAGCAGCCAAGCGGGGGGGACAGGGGGCTACGAGCAGTACTTC. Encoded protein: CASSQAGGTGGYEQYF.

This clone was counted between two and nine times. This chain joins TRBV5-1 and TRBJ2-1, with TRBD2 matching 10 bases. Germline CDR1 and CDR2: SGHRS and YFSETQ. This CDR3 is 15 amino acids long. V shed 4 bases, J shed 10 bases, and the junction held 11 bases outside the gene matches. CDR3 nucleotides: TGCGCCAGCAGCCAATCAAGCGGGAGGGCCCGAGAGCAGTTCTTC. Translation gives CASSQSSGRAREQFF. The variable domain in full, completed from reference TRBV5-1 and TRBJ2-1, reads KAGVTQTPRYLIKTRGQQVTLSCSPISGHRSVSWYQQTPGQGLQFLFEYFSETQRNKGNFPGRFSGRQFSNSRSEMNVSTLELGDSALYLCASSQSSGRAREQFFGPGTRLTVL.

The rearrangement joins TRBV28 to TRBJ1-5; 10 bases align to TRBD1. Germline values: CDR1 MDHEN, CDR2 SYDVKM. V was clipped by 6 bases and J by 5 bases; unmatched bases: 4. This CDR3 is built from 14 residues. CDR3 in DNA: TGTGCCAGCAGGAGACAGGGGGCACATCAGCCCCAGCATTTT. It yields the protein CASRRQGAHQPQHF.

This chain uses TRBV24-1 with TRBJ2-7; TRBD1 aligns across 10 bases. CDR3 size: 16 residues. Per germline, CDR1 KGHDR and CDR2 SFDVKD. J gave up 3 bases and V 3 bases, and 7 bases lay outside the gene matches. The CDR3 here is CATSDTDRGRGYEQYF. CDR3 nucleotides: TGTGCCACCAGTGATACCGACAGGGGGCGCGGCTACGAGCAGTACTTC.

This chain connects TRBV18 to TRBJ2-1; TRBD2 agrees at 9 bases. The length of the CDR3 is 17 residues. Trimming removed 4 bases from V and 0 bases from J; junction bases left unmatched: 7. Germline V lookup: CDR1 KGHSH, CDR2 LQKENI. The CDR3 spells CASSQEIAGVSYNEQFF. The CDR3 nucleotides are TGTGCCAGCTCACAAGAGATAGCGGGAGTCTCCTACAATGAGCAGTTCTTC.

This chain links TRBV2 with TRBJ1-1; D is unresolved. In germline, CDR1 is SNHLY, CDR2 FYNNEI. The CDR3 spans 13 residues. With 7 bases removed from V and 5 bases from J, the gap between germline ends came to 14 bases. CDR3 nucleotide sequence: TGTGCCAGCAAAAATACGATCGGGACTGAAGCTTTCTTT. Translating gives CASKNTIGTEAFF.

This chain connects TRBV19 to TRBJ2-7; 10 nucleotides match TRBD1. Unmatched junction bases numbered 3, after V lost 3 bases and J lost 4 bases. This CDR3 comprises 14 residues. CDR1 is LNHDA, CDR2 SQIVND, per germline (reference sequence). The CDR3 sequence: CASSIGTGVYEQYF. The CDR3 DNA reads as TGTGCCAGTAGTATTGGGACAGGGGTATACGAGCAGTACTTC.

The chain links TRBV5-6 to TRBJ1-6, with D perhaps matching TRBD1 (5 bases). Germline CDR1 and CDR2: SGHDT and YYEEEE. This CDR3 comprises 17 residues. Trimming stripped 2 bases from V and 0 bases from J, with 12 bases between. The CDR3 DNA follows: TGTGCCAGCAGCTTAACAGGCCCTCGCTCCTATAATTCACCCCTCCACTTT. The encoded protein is CASSLTGPRSYNSPLHF.

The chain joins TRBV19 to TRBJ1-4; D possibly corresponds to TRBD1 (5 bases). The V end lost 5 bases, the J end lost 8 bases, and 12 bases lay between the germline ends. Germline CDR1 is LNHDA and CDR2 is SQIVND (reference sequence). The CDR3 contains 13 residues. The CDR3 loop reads CASSRAGSEKLFF. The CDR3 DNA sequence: TGTGCCAGTAGTCGTGCAGGGTCGGAAAAACTGTTTTTT.

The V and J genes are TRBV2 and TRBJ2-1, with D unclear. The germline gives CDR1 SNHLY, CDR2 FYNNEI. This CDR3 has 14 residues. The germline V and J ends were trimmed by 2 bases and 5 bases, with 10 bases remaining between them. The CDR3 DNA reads TGTGCCAGCAGTGAAAGTGCAGGCGACAATGAGCAGTTCTTC. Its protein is CASSESAGDNEQFF.

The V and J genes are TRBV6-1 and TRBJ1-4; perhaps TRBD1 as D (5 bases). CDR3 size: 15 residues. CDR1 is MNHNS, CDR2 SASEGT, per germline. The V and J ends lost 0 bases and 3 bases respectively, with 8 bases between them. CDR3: CASSEASGANEKLFF. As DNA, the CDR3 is TGTGCCAGCAGTGAAGCATCGGGGGCTAATGAAAAACTGTTTTTT.

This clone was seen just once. CDR3 protein: CASSTGQYQPQHF. CDR3 sequence (DNA): TGTGCCAGCAGCACGGGACAGTATCAGCCCCAGCATTTT. The chain couples TRBV7-9 to TRBJ1-5; 7 bases match TRBD1. Germline V gives CDR1 SEHNR, CDR2 FQNEAQ (reference sequence). The CDR3 totals 13 residues. V shed 5 bases and J 5 bases; nucleotides not matched to a gene: 3.